One and the same sample provided the 23 T cell receptor beta chains below, sequenced in a study of cytomegalovirus exposure and HLA in healthy donors. Vbeta (60) and Jbeta (13) primers were used in the PCR. TCRdb's copy holds only in-frame clones and misses some; the assay was immunoSEQ multiplex PCR. This table holds around 90,000 clones, approximately 80% found once. The sample was PBMCs. The receptor set was obtained from a woman aged 40 to 50 in good health and CMV-seronegative.

The genes are TRBV15 and TRBJ2-1, with TRBD2 matching 11 bases. The germline V gene has CDR1 LNHNV and CDR2 YYDKDF (reference sequence). The ends lost 0 bases at V and 16 bases at J; junction bases unmatched: 5. The CDR3 is 13 amino acids. The CDR3 sequence is CATSRDWGLADFF. CDR3 DNA sequence: TGTGCCACCAGCAGAGATTGGGGACTAGCGGATTTCTTC.

This clone was picked up a small number of times. CDR3 DNA sequence: TGTGCCAGCACTCCCTCGGGGGGATCAGAGCAGTACTTC. Its protein is CASTPSGGSEQYF. The genes are TRBV7-9 and TRBJ2-7; 7 bases match TRBD2. CDR3 length: 13 residues. Per the germline V gene, CDR1 is SEHNR and CDR2 is FQNEAQ (reference sequence). V gave up 7 bases and J gave up 7 bases; unmatched junction bases: 10. The full variable domain, completed using reference TRBV7-9 and TRBJ2-7, is DTGVSQNPRHKITKRGQNVTFRCDPISEHNRLYWYRQTLGQGPEFLTYFQNEAQLEKSRLLSDRFSAERPKGSFSTLEIQRTEQGDSAMYLCASTPSGGSEQYFGPGTRLTVT.

The chain combines TRBV5-1 with TRBJ1-3; maybe TRBD1 (5 bases). The CDR3 is 17 amino acids. Trimming left V 2 bases short and J 0 bases short, with 15 bases between. Germline V lookup: CDR1 SGHRS, CDR2 YFSETQ. The CDR3 sequence: CASSLVATGFSGNTIYF. The CDR3 DNA is TGCGCCAGCAGCTTAGTAGCTACAGGATTCTCTGGAAACACCATATATTTT.

V gene TRBV4-1 combines with J gene TRBJ2-2; 8 positions agree with TRBD2. Losses at the gene ends were 1 base for V and 5 bases for J; bases not matched to a gene: 6. The germline CDR1 and CDR2 sequences are MGHRA and YSYEKL. The CDR3 runs 16 residues. In DNA, the CDR3 is TGCGCCAGCAGCCAAGCGGGACTAGTGAGGACCGGGGAGCTGTTTTTT. Amino acid sequence: CASSQAGLVRTGELFF.

This chain uses TRBV5-4 with TRBJ2-4; 10 nucleotides agree with TRBD2. The germline CDR1 and CDR2 sequences are SGHNT and YYREEE (reference sequence). Trimming at V came to 0 bases and at J to 4 bases, leaving 1 base not matched to a gene. The CDR3 sequence is 15 residues long. CDR3 loop: CASSLGTSGKNIQYF. CDR3 nucleotides: TGTGCCAGCAGCTTGGGGACTAGCGGTAAAAACATTCAGTACTTC.

In this sample, this clone turned up once. The chain recombines TRBV2 with TRBJ1-5; D remains ambiguous. Germline CDR1 is SNHLY and CDR2 is FYNNEI. This CDR3 has 15 residues. V dropped 4 bases and J dropped 1 base, with 11 bases sitting between them. As DNA, the CDR3 is TGTGCCAGCAGTGTGTCTGGAGGGAGCAATCAGCCCCAGCATTTT. It codes for CASSVSGGSNQPQHF. Based on the CDR3 plus reference TRBV2 and TRBJ1-5, the full variable domain is EPEVTQTPSHQVTQMGQEVILRCVPISNHLYFYWYRQILGQKVEFLVSFYNNEISEKSEIFDDQFSVERPDGSNFTLKIRSTKLEDSAMYFCASSVSGGSNQPQHFGDGTRLSIL.

The genes are TRBV4-3 and TRBJ1-2, with 7 bases that match TRBD1. The CDR3 sequence is 15 residues long. V was pared by 5 bases and J by 7 bases, with 13 bases of the junction left unmatched. Germline CDR1 is LGHNA and CDR2 is YSLEER. CDR3 bases: TGCGCCAGCAGCGGGGTTGGGACAGCGTCTGGTGGCTACACCTTC. It specifies CASSGVGTASGGYTF.

The chain is built from TRBV5-6 and TRBJ2-1, with 14 bases lining up with TRBD2. V dropped 4 bases and J dropped 5; count of bases not matched to a gene: 5. This CDR3 has 16 residues. Germline V gene sequence: CDR1 SGHDT, CDR2 YYEEEE. The CDR3 sequence: CASSPSGLAGDNEQFF. In DNA, the CDR3 is TGTGCCAGCAGCCCATCGGGACTAGCGGGGGACAATGAGCAGTTCTTC.

The chain uses TRBV2 and TRBJ2-3; D perhaps matches TRBD2 (6 bases). The germline CDR1 and CDR2 sequences are SNHLY and FYNNEI. The CDR3 runs 14 residues. The germline V and J ends were trimmed by 3 bases and 6 bases, with 13 bases remaining between them. Here the CDR3 DNA reads TGTGCCAGCAGTGACGGGGGAGGTCGGGATACGCAGTATTTT. Protein product: CASSDGGGRDTQYF.

The chain links TRBV7-9 to TRBJ1-2; D is ambiguous. V lost 5 bases, J lost 2 bases, and 12 bases lay in between. The CDR3 extends over 14 amino acids. CDR1 and CDR2 from the germline V gene are SEHNR and FQNEAQ (reference sequence). CDR3 protein: CASSREAENYGYTF. The CDR3 DNA reads TGTGCCAGCAGCCGGGAGGCGGAAAACTATGGCTACACCTTC.

The chain has TRBV7-9 and TRBJ1-2; 8 bases are a match to TRBD1. The CDR3 totals 14 residues. Trimming cost V 5 bases and J 5 bases; bases outside gene matches: 7. Per the germline V gene, CDR1 is SEHNR and CDR2 is FQNEAQ (reference sequence). The DNA for the CDR3 is TGTGCCAGCAGCCTAACACAGGGGGGATATGGCTACACCTTC. Translated: CASSLTQGGYGYTF.

The V and J genes are TRBV6-1 and TRBJ1-5; possibly TRBD1 for D (5 bases). Germline V lookup: CDR1 MNHNS, CDR2 SASEGT. The CDR3 has 15 amino acids. Trimming stripped 6 bases from V and 5 bases from J, with 17 bases between. This CDR3 is CASSWGGRRDQPQHF. CDR3 nucleotide sequence: TGTGCCAGCAGCTGGGGGGGAAGAAGGGATCAGCCCCAGCATTTT.

The chain couples TRBV6-6 to TRBJ2-7; TRBD2 is a possible D gene (6 bases). CDR1 and CDR2 (germline): MNHNY, SVGAGI (reference sequence). V lost 0 bases to trimming and J lost 4 bases, with 10 bases between them. The CDR3 loop spans 14 amino acids. CDR3 sequence: CASSYSAGSYEQYF. In DNA form, the CDR3 reads TGTGCCAGCAGTTACTCGGCGGGGTCGTACGAGCAGTACTTC.

The chain links TRBV27 to TRBJ2-1; 10 nucleotides line up with TRBD1. Germline values: CDR1 MNHEY, CDR2 SMNVEV (reference sequence). The CDR3 loop spans 15 amino acids. V dropped 3 bases and J dropped 9; count of bases not matched to a gene: 8. CDR3 bases: TGTGCCAGCAGTTTCCTGGGACAGGGGAGCGGTGAGCAGTTCTTC. Its translation: CASSFLGQGSGEQFF.

The chain is built from TRBV9 and TRBJ2-3; 13 bases fit TRBD2. The junction had 21 bases not matched to a gene; V was cut back by 0 bases and J by 11 bases. This CDR3 is 20 amino acids long. CDR1 is SGDLS and CDR2 is YYNGEE in the germline V gene. The chain's CDR3 is CASSVERGFDWTSGSIRQYF. In DNA, the CDR3 is TGTGCCAGCAGCGTAGAAAGGGGCTTCGATTGGACTAGCGGGAGTATTAGGCAGTATTTT.

This clone was picked up one time. This chain connects TRBV7-8 to TRBJ2-7; 7 nucleotides align to TRBD2. The CDR3 extends over 15 amino acids. V lost 8 bases and J lost 3; bases outside the gene matches: 13. Germline V CDR1 and CDR2: SGHVS, FQNEAQ. The CDR3 loop is CASLPGSGRYYEQYF. The DNA for the CDR3 is TGTGCCAGCTTGCCTGGTAGCGGGCGATACTACGAGCAGTACTTC.

CDR3 protein: CASSTHTGQGAKLDGYTF. CDR3 nucleotide sequence: TGTGCCAGCAGTACTCACACGGGACAGGGGGCGAAGTTGGATGGCTACACCTTC. This sequence joins TRBV28 and TRBJ1-2, with 12 bases that match TRBD1. The CDR3 length is 18 residues. Trimming took 5 bases from V and 6 from J; bases not matched to a gene: 16. CDR1 is MDHEN and CDR2 is SYDVKM in the germline V gene.

The V and J genes are TRBV10-1 and TRBJ2-2; 10 bases match TRBD2. The CDR3 totals 16 residues. Germline CDR1 reads WNHNN; CDR2 reads SYGVQD (reference sequence). The V segment lost 4 bases and the J segment 3 bases; nucleotides outside the gene matches: 5. CDR3 coding DNA: TGCGCCAGCAGTGTGATAGCGGGAGGATACACCGGGGAGCTGTTTTTT. Amino acids: CASSVIAGGYTGELFF.

This rearrangement joins TRBV5-4 to TRBJ2-1; 12 bases agree with TRBD2. V lost 4 bases to trimming and J lost 0 bases; unmatched junction nucleotides: 2. The CDR3 has 16 amino acids. The germline V gene encodes CDR1 SGHNT and CDR2 YYREEE (reference sequence). The CDR3 is CASSRLAGASYNEQFF. In nucleotides, the CDR3 is TGTGCCAGCAGCCGACTAGCGGGAGCCTCCTACAATGAGCAGTTCTTC.

This clone turned up a few times. This chain uses TRBV11-2 with TRBJ1-4; D call uncertain. V lost 4 bases to trimming and J lost 4 bases, with 7 bases between them. Germline V CDR1 and CDR2: SGHAT, FQNNGV. The CDR3 extends over 13 amino acids. The CDR3 region has the DNA TGTGCCAGCAGCTGGGGAGTTAATGAAAAACTGTTTTTT. This translates into CASSWGVNEKLFF.

This clone has a count of ten or more. V is TRBV19 and J is TRBJ2-3; TRBD1 matches 7 bases. The CDR3 loop spans 12 amino acids. Germline values: CDR1 LNHDA, CDR2 SQIVND (reference sequence). V gave up 6 bases and J gave up 8 bases; unmatched junction bases: 5. The CDR3 here is CASSGTGVTQYF. Written as DNA, the CDR3 is TGTGCCAGTAGCGGTACAGGGGTTACGCAGTATTTT.

This sequence joins TRBV27 and TRBJ2-1; 10 nucleotides align to TRBD2. CDR3 size: 13 residues. Germline CDR1 and CDR2: MNHEY and SMNVEV (reference sequence). Trimming took 10 bases from V and 6 from J; bases not matched to a gene: 6. Here the CDR3 reads CATQVAGGNEQFF. DNA for the CDR3: TGTGCCACCCAGGTAGCGGGAGGCAATGAGCAGTTCTTC.

V usage is TRBV28 and J usage is TRBJ2-7; 15 nucleotides line up with TRBD2. This CDR3 has 20 amino acids. CDR1 is MDHEN and CDR2 is SYDVKM in the germline V gene. The J segment lost 6 bases and the V segment lost 4 bases, leaving 19 bases of the junction unmatched. The CDR3 here is CASSSLGLAGGPKGVGEQYF. CDR3 nucleotide sequence: TGTGCCAGCAGTTCCCTCGGACTAGCGGGAGGGCCGAAAGGGGTGGGCGAGCAGTACTTC.